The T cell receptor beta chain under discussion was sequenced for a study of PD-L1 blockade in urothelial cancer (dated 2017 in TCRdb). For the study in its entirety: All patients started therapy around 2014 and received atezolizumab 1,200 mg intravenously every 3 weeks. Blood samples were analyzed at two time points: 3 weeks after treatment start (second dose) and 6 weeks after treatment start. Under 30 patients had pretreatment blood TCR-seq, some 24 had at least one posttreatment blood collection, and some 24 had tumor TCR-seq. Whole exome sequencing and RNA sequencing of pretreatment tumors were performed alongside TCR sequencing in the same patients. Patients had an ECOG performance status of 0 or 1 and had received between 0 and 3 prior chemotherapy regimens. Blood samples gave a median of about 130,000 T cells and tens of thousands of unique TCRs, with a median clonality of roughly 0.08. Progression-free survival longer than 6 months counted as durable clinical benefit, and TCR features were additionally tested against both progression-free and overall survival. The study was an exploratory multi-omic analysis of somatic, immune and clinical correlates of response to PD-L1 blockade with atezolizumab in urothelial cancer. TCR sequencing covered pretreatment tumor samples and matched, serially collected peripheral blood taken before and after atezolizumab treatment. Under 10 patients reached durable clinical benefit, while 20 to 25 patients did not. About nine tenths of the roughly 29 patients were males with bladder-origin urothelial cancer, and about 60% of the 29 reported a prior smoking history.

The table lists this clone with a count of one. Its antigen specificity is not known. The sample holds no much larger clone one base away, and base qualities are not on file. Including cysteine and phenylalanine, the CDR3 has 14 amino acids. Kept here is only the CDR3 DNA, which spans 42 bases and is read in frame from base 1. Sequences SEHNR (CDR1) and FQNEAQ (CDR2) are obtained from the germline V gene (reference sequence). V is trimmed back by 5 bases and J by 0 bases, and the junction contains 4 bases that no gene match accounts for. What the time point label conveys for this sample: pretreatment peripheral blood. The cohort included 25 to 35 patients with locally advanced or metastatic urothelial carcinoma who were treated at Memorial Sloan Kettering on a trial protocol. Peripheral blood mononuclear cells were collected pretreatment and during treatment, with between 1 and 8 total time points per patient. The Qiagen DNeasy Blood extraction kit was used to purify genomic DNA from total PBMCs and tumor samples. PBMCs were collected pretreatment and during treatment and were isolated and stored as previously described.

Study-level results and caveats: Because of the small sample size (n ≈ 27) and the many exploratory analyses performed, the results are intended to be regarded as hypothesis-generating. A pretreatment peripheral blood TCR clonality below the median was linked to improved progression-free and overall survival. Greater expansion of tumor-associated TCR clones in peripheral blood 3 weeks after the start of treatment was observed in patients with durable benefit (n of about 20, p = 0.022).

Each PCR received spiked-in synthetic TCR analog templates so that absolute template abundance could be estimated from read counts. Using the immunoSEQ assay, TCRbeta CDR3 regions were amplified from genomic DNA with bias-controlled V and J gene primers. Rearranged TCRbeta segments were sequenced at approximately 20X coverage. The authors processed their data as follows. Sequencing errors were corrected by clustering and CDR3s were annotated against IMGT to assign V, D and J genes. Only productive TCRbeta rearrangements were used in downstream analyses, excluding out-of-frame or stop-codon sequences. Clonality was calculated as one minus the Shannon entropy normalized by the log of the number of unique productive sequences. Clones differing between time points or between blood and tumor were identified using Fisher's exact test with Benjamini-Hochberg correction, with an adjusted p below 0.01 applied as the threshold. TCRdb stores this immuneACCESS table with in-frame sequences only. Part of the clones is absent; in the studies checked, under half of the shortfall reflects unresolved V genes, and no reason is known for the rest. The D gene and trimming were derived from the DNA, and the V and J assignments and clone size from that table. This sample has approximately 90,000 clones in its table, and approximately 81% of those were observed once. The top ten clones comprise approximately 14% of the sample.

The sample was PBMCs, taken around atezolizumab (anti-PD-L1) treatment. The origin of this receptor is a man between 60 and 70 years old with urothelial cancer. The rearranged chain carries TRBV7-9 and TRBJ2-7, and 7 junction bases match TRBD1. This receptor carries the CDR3 CASSLGQRSYEQYF. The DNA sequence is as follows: TGTGCCAGCAGCCTGGGACAGCGCTCCTACGAGCAGTACTTC.